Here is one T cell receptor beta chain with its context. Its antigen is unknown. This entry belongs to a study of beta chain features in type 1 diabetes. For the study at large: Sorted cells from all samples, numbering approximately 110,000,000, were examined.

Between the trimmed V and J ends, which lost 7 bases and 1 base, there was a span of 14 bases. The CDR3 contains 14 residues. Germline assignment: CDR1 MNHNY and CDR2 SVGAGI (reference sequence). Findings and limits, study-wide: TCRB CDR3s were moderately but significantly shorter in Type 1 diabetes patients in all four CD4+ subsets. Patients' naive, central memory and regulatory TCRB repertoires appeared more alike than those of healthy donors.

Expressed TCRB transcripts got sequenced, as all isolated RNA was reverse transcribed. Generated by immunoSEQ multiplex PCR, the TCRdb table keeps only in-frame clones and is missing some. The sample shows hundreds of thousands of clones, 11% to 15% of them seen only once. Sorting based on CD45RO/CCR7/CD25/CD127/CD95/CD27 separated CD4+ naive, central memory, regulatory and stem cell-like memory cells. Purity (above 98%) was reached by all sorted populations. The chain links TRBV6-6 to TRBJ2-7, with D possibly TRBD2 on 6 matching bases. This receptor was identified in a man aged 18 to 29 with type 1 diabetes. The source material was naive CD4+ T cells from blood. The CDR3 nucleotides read TGTGCCAGCACCCTGCCGGGAGCTTCCTACGAGCAGTACTTC. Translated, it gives CASTLPGASYEQYF.